This is a list of T cell receptor beta chains from one sample in a study of T cells after yellow fever vaccination. In TCRdb, the 5' RACE reads were re-called with MiXCR into one record per CDR3 protein. This sample has about 320,000 distinct CDR3 sequences, with 3.5% to 4.5% found just once. This sample comprised PBMCs, obtained 15 days after the yellow fever booster vaccination. The receptors come from a man between 18 and 29 years old who received the YFV17D yellow fever vaccine. Both conserved end residues are part of each CDR3. The D gene is left open where the match is weak. Only some rows state a clone size, as once, few, many or a class for expanded clones.

j_gene	abundance	d_gene	v_gene	CDR3nt	CDR3aa
TRBJ1-4	.	TRBD1	TRBV18	TGTGCCAGCTCCGACCTCGGGACAGGGAATGAAAAACTGTTTTTT	CASSDLGTGNEKLFF
TRBJ2-3	many	.	TRBV29-1	TGCAGCGTTGCGCGGACTTCCGACACAGATACGCAGTATTTT	CSVARTSDTDTQYF
TRBJ1-2	.	.	TRBV5-8	TGTGCCAGCAGCTTGGTCCCGCCCCGTCAAGGCTACACCTTC	CASSLVPPRQGYTF
TRBJ1-5	few	.	TRBV20-1	TGCAGTGCTTCCCCGAGCCTTACTAGTCCGGGGAATCAGCCCCAGCATTTT	CSASPSLTSPGNQPQHF
TRBJ1-2	few	.	TRBV3-1	TGTGCCAGCAGCCAAGACAGGACCTATGGCTACACCTTC	CASSQDRTYGYTF
TRBJ2-1	few	TRBD2	TRBV11-2	TGTGCCAGCAGCTTAGGTTTCCAGCGGGACTACAATGAGCAGTTCTTC	CASSLGFQRDYNEQFF
TRBJ2-2	.	TRBD2	TRBV3-1	TGTGCCAGCAGCCAGCGGACTAGCGGGGGCTCCCTTAACACCGGGGAGCTGTTTTTT	CASSQRTSGGSLNTGELFF
TRBJ1-2	few	.	TRBV6-2/TRBV6-3	TGTGCCAGCAGTTACTCGGGAGGATGGAAGAGTGGCTACACCTTC	CASSYSGGWKSGYTF
TRBJ2-1	many	.	TRBV9	TGTGCCAGCAGCGTAGGTGGCAGACTTTACAATGAGCAGTTCTTC	CASSVGGRLYNEQFF
TRBJ2-3	many	TRBD2	TRBV20-1	TGCAGTGCCCACGGGACTAGCGGCACAGATACGCAGTATTTT	CSAHGTSGTDTQYF
TRBJ2-3	many	.	TRBV4-1	TGCGCCAGCAGCCAAGAGGCAGATACGCAGTATTTT	CASSQEADTQYF